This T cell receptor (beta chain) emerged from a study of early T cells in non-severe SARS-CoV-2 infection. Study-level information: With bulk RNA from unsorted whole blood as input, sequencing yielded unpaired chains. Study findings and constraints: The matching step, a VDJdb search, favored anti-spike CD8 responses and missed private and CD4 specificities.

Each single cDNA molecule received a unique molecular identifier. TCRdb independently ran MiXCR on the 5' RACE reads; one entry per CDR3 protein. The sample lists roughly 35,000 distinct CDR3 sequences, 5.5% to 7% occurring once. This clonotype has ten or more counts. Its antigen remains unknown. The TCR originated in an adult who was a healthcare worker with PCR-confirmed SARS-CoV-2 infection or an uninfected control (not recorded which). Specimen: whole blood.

CDR3 loop: CATNYGTGNNSPLHF. The CDR3, as DNA: TGTGCCACTAACTACGGGACAGGGAACAATTCACCCCTCCACTTT. This sequence joins TRBV6-1 and TRBJ1-6, with TRBD1 matching 9 bases. Trimming cost V 10 bases and J 7 bases; bases outside gene matches: 11. Germline CDR1 reads MNHNS; CDR2 reads SASEGT. The CDR3 is made up of 15 amino acids.